These T cell receptor beta chains were read from a single sample in a study of lymphopenia after photon versus proton radiotherapy. Repertoires were generated with immunoSEQ multiplex PCR, while TCRdb's copy carries only in-frame clones and drops some. The table has about 16,000 clones, around nine tenths seen once. The sequencing used peripheral blood, collected from a patient treated with proton-based radiotherapy. The receptors derive from a woman between 55 and 75 years old with cholangiocarcinoma. Some clones in this sample may be carry-over from other donors' samples. CDR3s include the opening cysteine and the closing phenylalanine or tryptophan. Each record gives: D gene, clone size, J gene, V gene, CDR3 DNA, CDR3 protein. The D gene is left open where the match is weak. Size tells how often a clone was seen (once, few, many) or the class of an expanded clone, and some rows leave it out.

TRBD2 | . | TRBJ2-7 | TRBV30 | TGTGCCTGGGGTAGAGCTAGCGGATCCTACGAGCAGTACTTC | CAWGRASGSYEQYF
. | . | TRBJ2-1 | TRBV29-1 | TGCAGCGTTCAAGACCCAAACCGGCACGATGAGCAGTTCTTC | CSVQDPNRHDEQFF
. | . | TRBJ1-4 | TRBV7-9 | TGTGCCGACGGGACCGAACCTAATGAAAAACTGTTTTTT | CADGTEPNEKLFF
. | . | TRBJ1-5 | TRBV5-1 | TGCGCCAGCAGCCCCGAGGCGGGACACAGCAATCAGCCCCAGCATTTT | CASSPEAGHSNQPQHF
. | few | TRBJ1-6 | TRBV9 | TGTGCCAGCAGCCCGGGATTCATGGATTCACCCCTCCACTTT | CASSPGFMDSPLHF
TRBD1 | . | TRBJ1-5 | TRBV7-8 | TGTGCCAGCAGCCCGGAGGGACAGGGGTTTAATCAGCCCCAGCATTTT | CASSPEGQGFNQPQHF
TRBD1 | . | TRBJ2-1 | TRBV6-1 | TGTGCCAGCAAACAGGGGGACAATGAGCAGTTCTTC | CASKQGDNEQFF
TRBD2 | . | TRBJ2-3 | TRBV7-2 | TGTGCCAGCAGGCCCACTAGCGGGAGAACAGATACGCAGTATTTT | CASRPTSGRTDTQYF
. | . | TRBJ1-4 | TRBV9 | TGTGCCAGCAGCGTAGGAGGGCGGGCCGGTGGTGAAAAACTGTTTTTT | CASSVGGRAGGEKLFF
. | once | TRBJ2-5 | TRBV5-6 | TGTGCCAGCAGCTTGCCCGGGGGCGGGGAGACCCAGTACTTC | CASSLPGGGETQYF
TRBD1 | . | TRBJ2-7 | TRBV19 | TGTGCCAGTAGTATAGGGCGGACAGGGACCTACGAGCAGTACTTC | CASSIGRTGTYEQYF
TRBD1 | . | TRBJ1-1 | TRBV6-5 | TGTGCCAGCAGTTACTCGGGACAGGGGGGCACTGAAGCTTTCTTT | CASSYSGQGGTEAFF
TRBD2 | . | TRBJ2-3 | TRBV7-2 | TGTGCCAGCAGCTTAGATGCGGGAGGCACAGATACGCAGTATTTT | CASSLDAGGTDTQYF
. | . | TRBJ2-1 | TRBV27 | TGTGCCAGCAGTCAAGGGACGGTCAATGAGCAGTTCTTC | CASSQGTVNEQFF
. | few | TRBJ1-2 | TRBV4-1 | TGCGCCAGCAGCCAAGACAGGACGGATTATGGCTACACCTTC | CASSQDRTDYGYTF
. | . | TRBJ1-4 | TRBV30 | TGTGCCTGGAGTATCAGGGGTGATGAAAAACTGTTTTTT | CAWSIRGDEKLFF
. | . | TRBJ1-4 | TRBV1 | TGCACCGGCAGCCAAGATCGAAAACGGGCGAATGAAAAACTGTTTTTT | CTGSQDRKRANEKLFF
. | few | TRBJ1-2 | TRBV15 | TGTGCCACCAGCAGATCCCCCGAAACAGTTAACTATGGCTACACCTTC | CATSRSPETVNYGYTF
. | . | TRBJ1-1 | TRBV6-1 | TGTGCCAGTCACAGGGACACTGAAGCTTTCTTT | CASHRDTEAFF
. | . | TRBJ1-1 | TRBV5-5 | TGTGCCAGCAGCCAAAGACAGGTAATCACTGAAGCTTTCTTT | CASSQRQVITEAFF
. | . | TRBJ1-6 | TRBV4-3 | TGCGCCAGCAGCCAAGATTTGAGGGGGAGAAATTCACCCCTCCACTTT | CASSQDLRGRNSPLHF
. | few | TRBJ1-3 | TRBV30 | TGTGCCTGGAGTGGACAGGCGGCGGGAGAATCCGGAAACACCATATATTTT | CAWSGQAAGESGNTIYF
TRBD2 | . | TRBJ2-3 | TRBV29-1 | TGCAGCGTGGAATGGACTAGCGGGACACGGGATACGCAGTATTTT | CSVEWTSGTRDTQYF
. | . | TRBJ1-5 | TRBV7-8 | TGTGCCAGCAGCTTAGCCAGCGGGCGGAATGGTCAGCCCCAGCATTTT | CASSLASGRNGQPQHF
. | . | TRBJ2-1 | TRBV7-2 | TGTGCCAGCAGCCGGGCCCTCCTAGGAGTAGGGCACAATGAGCAGTTCTTC | CASSRALLGVGHNEQFF
. | . | TRBJ1-5 | TRBV5-6 | TGTGCCAGCAGTTCACAGGAACTCGGAGGGAGCAATCAGCCCCAGCATTTT | CASSSQELGGSNQPQHF
. | . | TRBJ1-1 | TRBV7-9 | TGTGCCAGCAGCCCCTTGGCAGTCGAAGCTTTCTTT | CASSPLAVEAFF
. | . | TRBJ2-5 | TRBV7-2 | TGTGCCAGCAGCTTTCTTGGCGGCCAAGAGACCCAGTACTTC | CASSFLGGQETQYF
. | once | TRBJ2-3 | TRBV19 | TGTGCCAGTAGACGAGCGTTTGGCACAGATACGCAGTATTTT | CASRRAFGTDTQYF
. | once | TRBJ2-7 | TRBV28 | TGTGCCACCCCGGGGGACTCCTCCTACGAGCAGTACTTC | CATPGDSSYEQYF
. | once | TRBJ1-4 | TRBV15 | TGTGCCACCAGCAGACGGGGGTGGGGGCAGGGTGAAAAACTGTTTTTT | CATSRRGWGQGEKLFF
TRBD1 | . | TRBJ2-6 | TRBV19 | TGTGCCACTCTCCCCGGGACAGGGCTCTCTGGGGCCAACGTCCTGACTTTC | CATLPGTGLSGANVLTF
. | . | TRBJ2-3 | TRBV2 | TGTGCCAGCAGGGTTTCGGATACGCAGTATTTT | CASRVSDTQYF
. | . | TRBJ1-1 | TRBV18 | TGTGCCAGCTCACCTGACCAGTTGAACACTGAAGCTTTCTTT | CASSPDQLNTEAFF
TRBD1 | few | TRBJ2-2 | TRBV6-4 | TGTGCCAGCAGCCCCCGGACAGGGAACACCGGGGAGCTGTTTTTT | CASSPRTGNTGELFF
. | once | TRBJ2-7 | TRBV5-6 | TGTGCCAGCAGCTTAGATTATGGGAGTGTGCAGTACTTC | CASSLDYGSVQYF